This TCR beta chain was found in a study of blood T cell repertoires in COVID-19. Across the study: The origin of the acute and convalescent COVID-19 samples was the United States, Italy and Spain.

Seattle patient enrollment occurred during active infection, with longitudinal follow-up thereafter. Sequenced by immunoSEQ multiplex PCR; TCRdb stores in-frame clones only, minus some. The data contain 80,000 or so clones, about 85% of them singletons. The specimen sequenced was peripheral blood. The clonotype comes from a man aged 55-75 years with COVID-19, enrolled during active disease.

CDR3 loop: CASSPEARGNSPLHF. DNA for the CDR3: TGTGCCAGCAGCCCAGAGGCAAGAGGGAATTCACCCCTCCACTTT. This chain connects TRBV7-3 to TRBJ1-6, with unresolved D. This CDR3 is 15 amino acids long. Germline loops: CDR1 SGHTA, CDR2 FQGTGA. V was clipped by 5 bases and J by 7 bases, with 15 bases between them.